This T cell receptor (beta chain) was identified in a study of blood T cell repertoires in COVID-19. Overall study: Samples representing acute and convalescent COVID-19 were sourced from the United States, Italy and Spain. Sample material is recorded as cDNA or gDNA derived from T cells, B-cell-depleted T cells, or PBMCs.

Profiled with immunoSEQ multiplex PCR; TCRdb holds only in-frame clones, not every one. The table shows 200,000 to 250,000 clones, with 85% to 90% occurring only once. Germline assignment: CDR1 MNHEY and CDR2 SMNVEV (reference sequence). The CDR3 sequence is 15 residues long. With V trimmed by 6 bases and J by 4 bases, 10 bases remained unmatched. V gene TRBV27 combines with J gene TRBJ1-2, with 8 positions matching TRBD1. Input material: PBMCs or T cells enriched from blood (not recorded which). The TCR comes from a man between 50 and 59 years old who had been exposed to COVID-19. The CDR3 bases are TGTGCCAGCAGCCCAGGACAGGGATGGGCCTATGGCTACACCTTC. The encoded protein is CASSPGQGWAYGYTF.